This is a list of T cell receptor beta chains from one sample in a study of cytotoxic CD8 clonotypes in ibrutinib-treated CLL. Clones were sequenced by immunoSEQ multiplex PCR, and TCRdb holds only the in-frame ones, with some missing. Of over 250,000 clones listed, approximately 76% are singletons. The specimen comprised PBMCs, sampled at disease progression, from a patient treated with ibrutinib. The receptors originated from a human donor with chronic lymphocytic leukemia. The CDR3 runs from the conserved cysteine through the conserved F or W. D genes are given only for firm matches. Clone size appears in some rows only: once, few, many, or a class for an expanded clone.

>TRBJ2-7|TRBD1|NA|TRBV6-6
CASTSDRVYEQYF
TGTGCCAGCACCTCGGACAGGGTCTACGAGCAGTACTTC
>TRBJ2-7|TRBD1|NA|TRBV27
CATGTGSSYEQYF
TGTGCCACCGGGACAGGCAGCTCCTACGAGCAGTACTTC
>TRBJ2-7|TRBD2|NA|TRBV5-1
CASSLDSGTSWYEQYF
TGCGCCAGCAGCTTGGATTCCGGGACTAGTTGGTACGAGCAGTACTTC
>TRBJ2-5|TRBD1|NA|TRBV2
CASSVIGTGVETQYF
TGTGCCAGCAGTGTAATTGGGACAGGGGTAGAGACCCAGTACTTC
>TRBJ1-5|NA|NA|TRBV6-6
CASSAIGDQPQHF
TGTGCCAGCTCGGCAATCGGGGATCAGCCCCAGCATTTT
>TRBJ2-1|TRBD2|NA|TRBV11-2
CASSSYSGRVPNYNEQFF
TGTGCCAGCAGCTCCTATAGCGGGAGGGTCCCCAACTACAATGAGCAGTTCTTC
>TRBJ1-2|NA|NA|TRBV13
CASSSIDRSYGYTF
TGTGCCAGCAGCTCCATCGACAGAAGCTATGGCTACACCTTC
>TRBJ2-2|TRBD1|once|TRBV11-2
CASSLVWQGATGELFF
TGTGCCAGCAGCTTAGTATGGCAGGGGGCCACCGGGGAGCTGTTTTTT
>TRBJ1-6|TRBD1|NA|TRBV5-1
CASSLTTGTGINSPLHF
TGCGCCAGCAGCTTGACCACCGGGACAGGGATTAATTCACCCCTCCACTTT
>TRBJ2-2|TRBD1|NA|TRBV5-1
CASSGTVNTGELFF
TGCGCCAGCAGCGGGACAGTTAACACCGGGGAGCTGTTTTTT
>TRBJ1-2|NA|NA|TRBV4-1
CASSLPRDTYGYTF
TGCGCCAGCAGCCTCCCCCGGGACACCTATGGCTACACCTTC
>TRBJ2-7|NA|once|TRBV29-1
CSVEGQRSSYEQYF
TGCAGCGTTGAAGGTCAGAGGAGCTCCTACGAGCAGTACTTC
>TRBJ1-4|NA|NA|TRBV13
CASSFRVGGEKLFF
TGTGCCAGCAGCTTCAGGGTAGGGGGTGAAAAACTGTTTTTT
>TRBJ2-3|TRBD2|few|TRBV5-1
CASSFTRLAGGTDTQYF
TGCGCCAGCAGCTTCACAAGACTAGCGGGGGGCACAGATACGCAGTATTTT
>TRBJ2-7|NA|NA|TRBV19
CASSPPSLGQSPEQYF
TGTGCCAGTAGTCCTCCCTCCCTCGGACAGTCCCCCGAGCAGTACTTC
>TRBJ2-7|NA|NA|TRBV6-5
CASSYTPGDAAYEQYF
TGTGCCAGCAGTTACACCCCGGGGGACGCCGCCTACGAGCAGTACTTC
>TRBJ2-7|NA|NA|TRBV5-1
CASTPDNSYEQYF
TGCGCCAGCACCCCGGACAACTCCTACGAGCAGTACTTC
>TRBJ1-5|NA|NA|TRBV6-5
CASSRAKNQPQHF
TGTGCCAGCTCTAGGGCGAAAAATCAGCCCCAGCATTTT
>TRBJ2-7|NA|NA|TRBV29-1
CSVQGTPYEQYF
TGCAGCGTTCAGGGGACCCCCTACGAGCAGTACTTC